The subject of this entry is one TCR beta chain. Frequency alone marks this clonotype as medium-sized (0.01 to 0.1%); no count is stored. What antigen it recognizes has not been identified. This record belongs to a study of T cell clusters in autoimmune cytopenias (dated by TCRdb to the late 2010s). Some background on the complete study: The median TRB sequencing depth was more than 40,000 reads per sample, and the median number of distinct TRB clonotypes was approximately 2,000 per sample. The goal of the study was to determine whether autoimmune cytopenia patients have a disease-specific immune repertoire signature that could serve as a blood-based biomarker. In autoimmune cytopenia patients, peripheral blood TRB and IGH repertoires were sequenced during active disease and over treatment follow-up, together with healthy, CLL and autoimmune hepatitis controls. Paper-wide results and their limitations: Shifts in the TRB repertoire, including less even repertoires in secondary cytopenia and CLL, were mostly a reflection of lymphoma bias and not of autoimmunity. The T cell clusters were only ever defined in silico, so experimental validation of their functional role was still needed. GLIPH suggested that primary autoimmune cytopenia patients lacked physiological T cell clusters: 55 or so clusters were exclusive to healthy donors versus around 18 exclusive to patients. The cluster-lack signature was not seen for secondary cytopenia versus CLL, apparently masked by the dominant lymphoma-associated repertoire. Healthy donors showed 2.5 to 3.5-fold more exclusive TRB clusters than active autoimmune hepatitis patients, consistent with an autoimmunity-wide signature.

Including cysteine and phenylalanine, the CDR3 has 13 amino acids. No DNA sequence was recorded. CDR1 is given as SGHAT and CDR2 as FQDESV, both from the germline V gene (reference sequence). Each sample's TRB amplification started from around 260 ng of peripheral blood genomic DNA, which corresponds to tens of thousands of genome equivalents. TRB rearrangements were amplified by multiplex PCR using a touch-down protocol with TRB-A and TRB-B primer pools mixed in one tube. Two consecutive PCR reactions with Phusion HS II polymerase added Illumina adapters and sample indices to the amplicons. After gel purification with the NucleoSpin Gel and PCR Clean-up kit, the amplicons were quantified by Qubit and checked for quality on an Agilent 2100 Bioanalyzer. Sequencing of the libraries was performed on an Illumina MiSeq with 600-cycle, single-indexed, paired-end runs. Turning to the authors' computational methods: TRB reads were aligned and assembled with MiXCR version 2.1.12 using the default MiXCR reference library. A clone was defined by each unique CDR3 nucleotide sequence, and analysis was restricted to productive sequences with at least two reads. Repertoire diversity was assessed by alpha-parameterized diversity profiles (alpha 0 to 5), including Shannon (alpha 1) and Simpson (alpha 2) indices, computed with an R script. The tcR package was used to compute combinatorial TRB VJ usage, which was then compared between cohorts by principal component analysis with ade4. TCRbeta CDR3s were clustered with GLIPH on cohort pairs matched by age and read depth, and cluster frequencies were compared by Wilcoxon test. TCRdb reprocessed the reads; each CDR3 protein sequence makes one entry, and DNA is unavailable. The V and J calls and clone size come from TCRdb's table, not from the authors' own analysis. The table kept for this sample lists fewer than 3,000 distinct CDR3 sequences. Roughly a tenth of the sample comes from the top ten.

This sequence uses TRBV11-1 and TRBJ1-2; the TCRdb D gene call, TRBD1, has no DNA to confirm it. The sample was peripheral blood. This clonotype originated in a human donor with an autoimmune cytopenia or autoimmune hepatitis (not recorded which). The CDR3: CASSSTGWAGYTF.